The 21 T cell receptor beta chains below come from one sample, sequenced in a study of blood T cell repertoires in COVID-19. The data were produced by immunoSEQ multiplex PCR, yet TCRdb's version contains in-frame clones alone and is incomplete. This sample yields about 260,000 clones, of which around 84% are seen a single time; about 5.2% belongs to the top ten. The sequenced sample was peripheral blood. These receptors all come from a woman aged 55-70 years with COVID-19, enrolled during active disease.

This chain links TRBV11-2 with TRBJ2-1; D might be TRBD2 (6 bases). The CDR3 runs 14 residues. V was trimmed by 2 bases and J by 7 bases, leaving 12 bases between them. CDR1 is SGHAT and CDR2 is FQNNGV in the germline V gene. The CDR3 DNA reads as TGTGCCAGCAGCTTATCAGGACTAAAGAATGAGCAGTTCTTC. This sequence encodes CASSLSGLKNEQFF.

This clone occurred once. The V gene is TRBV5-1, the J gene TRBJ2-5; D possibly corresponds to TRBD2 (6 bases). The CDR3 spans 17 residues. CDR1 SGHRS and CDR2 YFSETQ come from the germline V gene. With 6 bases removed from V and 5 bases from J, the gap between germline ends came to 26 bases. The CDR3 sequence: CASTLKRGGTLGETQYF. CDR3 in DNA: TGCGCCAGCACTCTCAAGCGAGGAGGGACCCTCGGGGAGACCCAGTACTTC.

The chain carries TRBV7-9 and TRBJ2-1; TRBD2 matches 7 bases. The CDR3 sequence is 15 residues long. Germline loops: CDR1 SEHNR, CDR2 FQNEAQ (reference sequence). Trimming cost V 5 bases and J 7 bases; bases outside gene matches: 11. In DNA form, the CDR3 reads TGTGCCAGCAGCCCGCCGAGCGGGATAAAGAATGAGCAGTTCTTC. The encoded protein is CASSPPSGIKNEQFF.

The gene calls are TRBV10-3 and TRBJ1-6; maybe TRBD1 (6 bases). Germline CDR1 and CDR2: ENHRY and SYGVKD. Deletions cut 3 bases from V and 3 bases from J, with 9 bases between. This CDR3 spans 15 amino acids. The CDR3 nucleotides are TGTGCCATCAGTGACACCAGGGGCTATAATTCACCCCTCCACTTT. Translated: CAISDTRGYNSPLHF.

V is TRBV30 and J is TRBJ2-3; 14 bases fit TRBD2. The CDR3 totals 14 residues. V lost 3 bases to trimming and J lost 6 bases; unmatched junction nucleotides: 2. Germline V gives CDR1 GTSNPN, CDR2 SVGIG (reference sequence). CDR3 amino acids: CAWSRTSGRDTQYF. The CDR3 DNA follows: TGTGCCTGGAGCCGGACTAGCGGGAGGGATACGCAGTATTTT.

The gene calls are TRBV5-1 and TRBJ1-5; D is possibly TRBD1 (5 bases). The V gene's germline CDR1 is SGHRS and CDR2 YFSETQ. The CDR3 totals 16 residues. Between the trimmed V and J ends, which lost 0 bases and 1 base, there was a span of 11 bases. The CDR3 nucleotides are TGCGCCAGCAGCTTGGGGGCAGGGTCAAGCAATCAGCCCCAGCATTTT. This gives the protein CASSLGAGSSNQPQHF.

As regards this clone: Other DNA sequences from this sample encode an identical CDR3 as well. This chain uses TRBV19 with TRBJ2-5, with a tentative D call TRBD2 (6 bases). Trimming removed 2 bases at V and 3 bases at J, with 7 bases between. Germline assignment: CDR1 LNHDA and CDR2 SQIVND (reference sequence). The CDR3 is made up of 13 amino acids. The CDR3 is CASSIPGEETQYF. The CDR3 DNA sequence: TGTGCCAGTAGTATACCGGGGGAAGAGACCCAGTACTTC.

CDR3 sequence reads: CASSYSRVYTEAFF. CDR3 coding DNA: TGTGCCAGCAGTTACTCTCGAGTGTACACTGAAGCTTTCTTT. V and J are TRBV6-6 and TRBJ1-1; D gene ambiguous. The CDR3 consists of 14 residues. From germline, CDR1 is MNHNY and CDR2 SVGAGI (reference sequence). The germline V and J ends were trimmed by 0 bases and 3 bases, with 8 bases remaining between them.

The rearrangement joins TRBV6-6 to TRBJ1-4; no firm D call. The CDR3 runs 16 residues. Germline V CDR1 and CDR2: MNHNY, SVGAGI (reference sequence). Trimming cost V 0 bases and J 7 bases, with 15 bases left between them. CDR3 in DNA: TGTGCCAGCAGTTACTCGGAGGGCGAGAAGACTGAAAAACTGTTTTTT. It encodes CASSYSEGEKTEKLFF.

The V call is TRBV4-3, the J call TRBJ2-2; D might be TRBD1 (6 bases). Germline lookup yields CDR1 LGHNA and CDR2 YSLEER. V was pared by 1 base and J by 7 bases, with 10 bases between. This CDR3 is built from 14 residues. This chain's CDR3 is CASSQVSGVGELFF. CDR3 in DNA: TGCGCCAGCAGCCAAGTCTCAGGGGTCGGGGAGCTGTTTTTT.

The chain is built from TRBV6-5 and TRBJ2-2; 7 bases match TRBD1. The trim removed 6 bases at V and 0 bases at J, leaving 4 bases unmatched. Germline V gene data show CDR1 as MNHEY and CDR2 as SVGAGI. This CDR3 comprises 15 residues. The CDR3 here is CASRRQGTNTGELFF. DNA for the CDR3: TGTGCCAGCAGGAGACAGGGTACGAACACCGGGGAGCTGTTTTTT.

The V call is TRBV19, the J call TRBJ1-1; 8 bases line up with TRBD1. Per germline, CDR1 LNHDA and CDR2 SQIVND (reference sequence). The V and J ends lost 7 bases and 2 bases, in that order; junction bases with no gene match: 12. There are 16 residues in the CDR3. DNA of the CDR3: TGTGCCAGTACCACCGCCGCCGGACAGGGTAACACTGAAGCTTTCTTT. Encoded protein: CASTTAAGQGNTEAFF.

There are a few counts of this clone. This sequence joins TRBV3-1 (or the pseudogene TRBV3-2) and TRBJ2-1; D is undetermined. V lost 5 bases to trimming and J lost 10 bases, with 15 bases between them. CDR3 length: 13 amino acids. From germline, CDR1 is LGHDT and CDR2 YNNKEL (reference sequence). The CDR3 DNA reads TGTGCCAGCAGCGGAGACCTGAGACGAGAGCAGTTCTTC. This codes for CASSGDLRREQFF.

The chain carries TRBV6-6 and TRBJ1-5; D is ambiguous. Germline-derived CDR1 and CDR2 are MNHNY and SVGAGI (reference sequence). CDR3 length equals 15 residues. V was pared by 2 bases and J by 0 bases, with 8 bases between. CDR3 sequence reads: CASSYEGGSNQPQHF. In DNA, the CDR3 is TGTGCCAGCAGTTACGAGGGCGGTAGCAATCAGCCCCAGCATTTT.

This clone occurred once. CDR3 nucleotide sequence: TGTGCCAGCAGTATAGCCCGGGACAGACTCACAGATACGCAGTATTTT. It yields the protein CASSIARDRLTDTQYF. The V call is TRBV27, the J call TRBJ2-3, with TRBD1 matching over 7 bases. Germline assignment: CDR1 MNHEY and CDR2 SMNVEV (reference sequence). Trimming at V came to 5 bases and at J to 2 bases, leaving 10 bases not matched to a gene. The CDR3 covers 16 residues.

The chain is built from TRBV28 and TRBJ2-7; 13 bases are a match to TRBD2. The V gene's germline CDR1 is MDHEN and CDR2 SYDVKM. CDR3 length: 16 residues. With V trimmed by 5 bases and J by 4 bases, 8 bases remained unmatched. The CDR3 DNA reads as TGTGCCAGCAGTCTCGGACTAGCGGGAGTCTCATACGAGCAGTACTTC. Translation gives CASSLGLAGVSYEQYF.

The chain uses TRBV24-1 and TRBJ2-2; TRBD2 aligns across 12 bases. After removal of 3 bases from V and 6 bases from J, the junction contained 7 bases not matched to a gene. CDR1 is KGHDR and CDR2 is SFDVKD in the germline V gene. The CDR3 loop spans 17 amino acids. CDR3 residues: CATSDTPGLAGPGELFF. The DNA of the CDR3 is TGTGCCACCAGTGATACCCCGGGACTAGCGGGTCCCGGGGAGCTGTTTTTT.

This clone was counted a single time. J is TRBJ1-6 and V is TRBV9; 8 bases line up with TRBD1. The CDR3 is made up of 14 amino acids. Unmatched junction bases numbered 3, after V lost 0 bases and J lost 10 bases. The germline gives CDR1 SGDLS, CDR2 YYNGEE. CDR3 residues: CASSVETGGSPLHF. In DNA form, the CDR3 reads TGTGCCAGCAGCGTAGAAACAGGGGGATCACCCCTCCACTTT.

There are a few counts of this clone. In DNA, the CDR3 is TGCGCCAGCAGCCAAGGGGGAGTGGGCTCCTACAATGAGCAGTTCTTC. It yields the protein CASSQGGVGSYNEQFF. This rearrangement joins TRBV4-1 to TRBJ2-1; D might be TRBD2 (5 bases). CDR1 and CDR2 from the germline V gene are MGHRA and YSYEKL. CDR3 length: 16 residues. V was clipped by 1 base and J by 0 bases, with 10 bases between them.

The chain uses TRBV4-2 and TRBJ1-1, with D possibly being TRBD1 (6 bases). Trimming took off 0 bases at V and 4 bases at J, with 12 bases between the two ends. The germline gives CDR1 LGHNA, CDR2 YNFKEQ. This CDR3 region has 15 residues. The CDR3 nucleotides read TGTGCCAGCAGCCAAGATCACAGGGTAAGCACTGAAGCTTTCTTT. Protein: CASSQDHRVSTEAFF.

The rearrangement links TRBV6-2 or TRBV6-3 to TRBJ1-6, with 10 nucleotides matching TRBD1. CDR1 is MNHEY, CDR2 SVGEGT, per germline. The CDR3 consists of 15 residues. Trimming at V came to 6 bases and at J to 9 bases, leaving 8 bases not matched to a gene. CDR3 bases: TGTGCCAGCAGCCCCCGGACAGGGGGAACTTCACCCCTCCACTTT. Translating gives CASSPRTGGTSPLHF.